The rows below give T cell receptor beta chains drawn from one sample of a study of blood T cell repertoires in COVID-19. Data came from immunoSEQ multiplex PCR; TCRdb stores just in-frame clones and leaves some out. The sample lists over 100,000 clones; roughly 80% were seen once. Specimen: peripheral blood. Receptors originate from a man aged 65 to 85 with acute or convalescent COVID-19. CDR3s include the opening cysteine and the closing phenylalanine or tryptophan. A D gene is named only where the DNA matches it firmly. Clone size is not always given. Where it is, it says once, few, many or a class for expanded clones.

TRBJ2-5,NA,TRBD2,TRBV3-1/TRBV3-2,CASSHDFAGARETQYF,TGTGCCAGCAGCCATGACTTTGCGGGAGCCAGAGAGACCCAGTACTTC
TRBJ1-1,NA,NA,TRBV30,CAWNLRSITRSTEAFF,TGTGCCTGGAACCTCCGGTCGATCACCCGGAGCACTGAAGCTTTCTTT
TRBJ2-7,NA,NA,TRBV7-9,CASAPTAYEQYF,TGTGCCAGCGCTCCCACGGCCTACGAGCAGTACTTC
TRBJ1-1,NA,NA,TRBV6-6,CASSYGQGNTEAFF,TGTGCCAGCAGTTACGGGCAGGGTAACACTGAAGCTTTCTTT
TRBJ1-2,NA,TRBD1,TRBV28,CASSLTTGGGGYTF,TGTGCCAGCAGTTTAACGACAGGGGGAGGGGGCTACACCTTC
TRBJ2-1,NA,TRBD1,TRBV5-1,CASSLAGTGNNEQFF,TGCGCCAGCAGCTTGGCTGGGACAGGAAACAATGAGCAGTTCTTC
TRBJ2-5,NA,TRBD2,TRBV7-9,CASSYLGGEETQYF,TGTGCCAGCAGCTATCTCGGGGGGGAGGAGACCCAGTACTTC
TRBJ2-3,once,NA,TRBV11-3,CASSFRSVGDTQYF,TGTGCCAGCAGCTTTCGTTCCGTCGGTGATACGCAGTATTTT
TRBJ1-5,NA,NA,TRBV4-2,CASSQANRANQPQHF,TGTGCCAGCAGCCAAGCCAACAGAGCTAATCAGCCCCAGCATTTT
TRBJ1-2,NA,NA,TRBV2,CASRLQGLGGYTF,TGTGCCAGCAGACTACAGGGATTAGGGGGCTACACCTTC
TRBJ2-3,NA,NA,TRBV5-1,CASTIPSLADTQYF,TGCGCCAGCACTATTCCCTCATTGGCAGATACGCAGTATTTT
TRBJ2-1,NA,NA,TRBV29-1,CSVGSGHLSSYNEQFF,TGCAGCGTTGGAAGCGGGCATTTGAGCTCCTACAATGAGCAGTTCTTC
TRBJ1-2,NA,TRBD1,TRBV24-1,CATKKGQGNYGYTF,TGTGCCACCAAAAAGGGACAGGGGAACTATGGCTACACCTTC
TRBJ1-1,NA,TRBD1,TRBV5-6,CASTRTEGAAFF,TGTGCCAGCACCAGGACAGAGGGGGCAGCTTTCTTT
TRBJ2-1,NA,TRBD1,TRBV14,CASSRGQGAKSNEQFF,TGTGCCAGCAGCCGGGGGCAGGGGGCGAAGAGCAATGAGCAGTTCTTC
TRBJ1-4,NA,TRBD1,TRBV28,CASSLPGTGGKDEKLFF,TGTGCCAGCAGCCTGCCCGGGACAGGGGGGAAAGATGAAAAACTGTTTTTT
TRBJ2-7,NA,NA,TRBV28,CASTYLRTANYEQYF,TGTGCCAGCACTTACCTCCGGACAGCTAACTACGAGCAGTACTTC
TRBJ2-2,NA,TRBD1,TRBV18,CASSTPGQNPTGELFF,TGTGCCAGCTCAACTCCGGGACAGAACCCGACCGGGGAGCTGTTTTTT
TRBJ2-7,NA,TRBD1,TRBV5-6,CASSLANRGYEQYF,TGTGCCAGCAGCTTGGCCAACAGGGGCTACGAGCAGTACTTC
TRBJ1-1,NA,TRBD1,TRBV19,CASSIGAGGGGTEAFF,TGTGCCAGTAGTATCGGGGCAGGGGGCGGTGGGACTGAAGCTTTCTTT
TRBJ2-5,NA,NA,TRBV5-6,CASSPEREDWETQYF,TGTGCCAGCAGCCCAGAACGGGAAGACTGGGAGACCCAGTACTTC
TRBJ1-6,once,NA,TRBV28,CAWWGGSSDSPLHF,TGTGCCTGGTGGGGGGGGTCTAGTGATTCACCCCTCCACTTT
TRBJ1-2,NA,NA,TRBV4-1,CASSQDSGQVAGYTF,TGCGCCAGCAGCCAAGACTCAGGACAAGTTGCTGGCTACACCTTC
TRBJ2-1,NA,TRBD2,TRBV20-1,CSASTLAGGPVHEQFF,TGCAGTGCTAGTACACTAGCGGGAGGGCCAGTCCATGAGCAGTTCTTC
TRBJ1-2,few,NA,TRBV28,CASSFGGGYGYTF,TGTGCCAGCAGTTTTGGGGGCGGCTATGGCTACACCTTC
TRBJ1-3,NA,TRBD1,TRBV5-1,CASSLGTGANTIYF,TGCGCCAGCAGCTTGGGTACAGGGGCAAACACCATATATTTT
TRBJ1-4,NA,NA,TRBV29-1,CSVGGQHTNEKLFF,TGCAGCGTTGGAGGCCAGCACACAAATGAAAAACTGTTTTTT
TRBJ1-4,NA,NA,TRBV6-5,CASTQEALGEEKLFF,TGTGCCAGCACCCAAGAGGCCCTCGGGGAGGAAAAACTGTTTTTT
TRBJ2-1,NA,NA,TRBV10-1,CASSDPSEGSPEQFF,TGCGCCAGCAGTGACCCAAGCGAGGGCTCGCCTGAGCAGTTCTTC
TRBJ2-3,NA,TRBD1,TRBV10-3,CAITGQGDRDTQYF,TGTGCCATCACGGGGCAGGGGGATCGGGATACGCAGTATTTT
TRBJ2-1,NA,TRBD2,TRBV4-2,CASSQGEERGHYNEQFF,TGTGCCAGCAGCCAAGGGGAGGAGCGGGGGCACTACAATGAGCAGTTCTTC
TRBJ2-1,NA,TRBD1,TRBV24-1,CATSDATGDNEQFF,TGTGCCACCAGTGATGCAACAGGGGACAATGAGCAGTTCTTC
TRBJ2-7,once,NA,TRBV5-6,CASSFLGGYEQYF,TGTGCCAGCAGCTTTTTAGGCGGCTACGAGCAGTACTTC
TRBJ1-5,NA,TRBD1,TRBV6-5,CASSYSRDRDQPQHF,TGTGCCAGCAGTTACTCCAGGGACAGGGATCAGCCCCAACATTTT
TRBJ2-1,NA,TRBD2,TRBV28,CASSGSLAGGQNEQFF,TGTGCCAGCAGTGGAAGCCTAGCGGGGGGGCAGAATGAGCAGTTCTTC
TRBJ1-3,NA,NA,TRBV9,CASSAGDTIYF,TGTGCCAGCAGCGCGGGGGACACCATATATTTT
TRBJ1-2,NA,NA,TRBV28,CASSLQTGGYTF,TGTGCCAGCAGTCTACAAACGGGTGGCTACACCTTC